The entry below describes one TCR beta chain. Its antigen has not been determined. It has no much larger one-base neighbor in the sample; base qualities were not kept. These data originate in a study of T cell clones after liver transplantation (dated by TCRdb to about 2019). Study-level background: Samples were obtained from ITN030ST, a randomized trial in which withdrawal of immunosuppression was attempted within 2 years of liver transplantation. Third party-reactive TCRbeta sequences were also identified from pre-transplant MLRs to serve as an antigen-independent comparator for donor-reactive sequences. The study cohort included 8 liver transplant recipients, of whom 3 were classified as tolerant and 5 as non-tolerant. Blood samples were taken pre-transplant, pre-randomization before withdrawal, and post-randomization after full withdrawal or failed withdrawal. Of the eight recipients, three were HCV-positive, while the remaining recipients had been transplanted for non-autoimmune, non-viral indications. Tolerance was defined as complete withdrawal of immunosuppression for at least one year without a rise in liver enzymes beyond twice the upper limit of normal. Donor-reactive T cell clones were identified using TCRbeta sequencing after a pre-transplant mixed lymphocyte reaction and were then followed in post-transplant blood. Subjects received no induction therapy and standard immunosuppression until randomization at 12-24 months post-transplant. The study at large found these results: When repertoire turnover was taken into account, detection of donor-reactive sequences was significantly reduced in 7 of 8 subjects for CD4 and in 8 of 8 subjects for CD8. A greater decline was seen for donor-reactive sequences than for third party-reactive sequences, suggesting partial antigen-specific deletion unrelated to withdrawal success. In 5 of 8 subjects, circulating donor-reactive CD4 TCRbeta sequences decreased significantly after transplant, regardless of tolerance or HCV status. Because allograft tissue specimens were not available, migration of donor-reactive T cells into the graft, rather than deletion, may have occurred. Low numbers of available donor cells limited the measurable donor-reactive repertoire in a couple of subjects. The conclusions were considered preliminary, being limited by small, heterogeneous patient numbers and non-standardized post-transplant time points.

High-throughput TCRbeta CDR3 sequencing of frozen genomic DNA was performed by immunoSEQ, including PCR amplification, mapping, bias correction and internal controls. Under the source paper's analysis protocol: Only productive rearrangements were retained, with each unique TCRbeta sequence defined by its CDR3 nucleotide sequence together with its V and J gene. For classification of a sequence as donor-reactive, at least 5-fold expansion in CFSE-low cells relative to unstimulated pre-transplant cells and a frequency of at least 0.01% were required. Minimum frequency thresholds were set for each subject based on the unstimulated sample with the lowest template count, ensuring at least 90% detection power. Jensen-Shannon divergence between the top 1000 TCRbeta sequences after and before transplant was used to measure repertoire turnover. Changes in detection of donor-reactive sequences were assessed with two-sided Fisher's exact tests. TCRdb stores this immuneACCESS table with in-frame sequences only. Part of the clones is absent; in the studies checked, under half of the shortfall reflects unresolved V genes, and no reason is known for the rest. V and J calls and clone size are those listed in that table; D and trimming were worked out from the DNA. The sample includes tens of thousands of clones, with 80% to 95% observed a single time. Clones ranked in the top ten supply approximately 0.92% of the sample.

The V end gives up 5 bases and the J end 3 bases, leaving 11 bases in the junction not matched to a gene. Looking up the germline V gene yields CDR1 MDHEN and CDR2 SYDVKM. Measured from the cysteine to the phenylalanine, the CDR3 is 16 residues long. The read is trimmed to its CDR3 DNA, 48 bases read in frame from base 1. Unstimulated PBMCs, after thawing, were stained for CD3, CD4 and CD8 and then FACS-sorted into CD3+CD4+ and CD3+CD8+ populations. All 8 studied subjects were randomized to immunosuppression withdrawal. The Qiagen DNeasy Blood and Tissue Kit was used for isolation of genomic DNA. This sample comprised CD4+ T cells from blood, obtained less than 27 months after liver transplant. This receptor was taken from a human patient who received a liver transplant. Some T cells seen after a transplant may have their origin in the graft donor. This receptor chain uses TRBV28 and TRBJ2-3, and 7 junctional nucleotides match TRBD2. The CDR3 protein: CASSPNMQGGTDTQYF. The sequence in DNA is TGTGCCAGCAGTCCAAATATGCAGGGAGGGACAGATACGCAGTATTTT.